The sample holds many counts of the clone carrying this T cell receptor (beta chain). The target antigen is unknown. The data derive from a study of identical twins. Study-wide points: Excess sharing by twins proved weaker in beta out-of-frame sequences. Without tracking the same donors, conclusions rested on cross-sectional statistical analysis.

CDR1 is SGHRS, CDR2 YFSETQ, per germline. V gave up 4 bases and J gave up 0 bases, with 11 bases separating them. The CDR3 extends over 15 amino acids. TCRdb fed the 5' RACE reads into MiXCR, producing one record per CDR3 protein. The top ten hold around 3.2% of the sample, which has approximately 590,000 distinct CDR3 sequences, roughly 9.5% seen once. Healthy Caucasians provided all donations. The same sample was also used in a study of yellow fever vaccine responses in identical twins.

The chain joins TRBV5-1 to TRBJ2-1; perhaps TRBD1 as D (5 bases). This clonotype was sampled from a woman aged 18-35 years in good health. Sequenced material: PBMCs. This CDR3 reads CASSPTVSSYNEQFF. The CDR3 bases are TGCGCCAGCAGCCCGACAGTTAGCTCCTACAATGAGCAGTTCTTC.